The 19 T cell receptor beta chains below all came from one sample that was sequenced in a study of CD8 T cells in ankylosing spondylitis. In TCRdb, the 5' RACE reads were re-called with MiXCR into one record per CDR3 protein. The profile covers approximately 150,000 distinct CDR3 sequences, with under 35% appearing a single time and approximately 6% taken by the ten largest. The material sequenced was synovial fluid, either unsorted or a sorted T cell fraction (not recorded which). The receptors were sampled from a male donor with ankylosing spondylitis.

This sequence joins TRBV2 and TRBJ2-7; maybe TRBD2 (5 bases). The germline CDR1 and CDR2 sequences are SNHLY and FYNNEI. V lost 4 bases and J 4 bases, leaving 14 bases between the germline ends. The CDR3 loop spans 14 amino acids. Here the CDR3 reads CASSVRGNGYEQYF. For the CDR3, the DNA is TGTGCCAGCAGTGTTCGAGGGAATGGGTACGAGCAGTACTTC.

The chain joins TRBV7-9 to TRBJ1-4, with TRBD1 identical over 7 bases. V dropped 1 base and J dropped 8; count of bases not matched to a gene: 4. This CDR3 contains 14 residues. Germline V gives CDR1 SEHNR, CDR2 FQNEAQ (reference sequence). The CDR3 loop reads CASSLGQGREKLFF. In DNA form, the CDR3 reads TGTGCCAGCAGCTTAGGACAGGGCCGCGAAAAACTGTTTTTT.

This chain connects TRBV20-1 to TRBJ2-1, with 7 bases fitting TRBD2. There are 15 residues in the CDR3. Germline V lookup: CDR1 DFQATT, CDR2 SNEGSKA (reference sequence). The trim removed 2 bases at V and 5 bases at J, leaving 9 bases unmatched. The CDR3 coding sequence is TGCAGTGCTAGACCCTCCACCGGGACTAACAATGAGCAGTTCTTC. It encodes CSARPSTGTNNEQFF.

The table lists this clonotype with many counts. The rearrangement uses TRBV20-1 and TRBJ1-1; D uncertain. The CDR3 extends over 11 amino acids. Trimming left V 0 bases short and J 6 bases short, with 5 bases between. Germline V gives CDR1 DFQATT, CDR2 SNEGSKA (reference sequence). CDR3 coding DNA: TGCAGTGCTAGAGATCGCGCTGAAGCTTTCTTT. Encoded protein: CSARDRAEAFF.

This clonotype was counted ten times or more. The gene calls are TRBV5-1 and TRBJ2-7, with D possibly matching TRBD1 (6 bases). Germline V CDR1 and CDR2: SGHRS, YFSETQ. CDR3 length equals 13 residues. V was clipped by 4 bases and J by 3 bases, with 11 bases between them. CDR3 nucleotide sequence: TGCGCCAGCAGCCTCGGGACATACTACGAGCAGTACTTC. It encodes CASSLGTYYEQYF.

This clonotype appeared many times. V and J are TRBV9 and TRBJ2-5, with D possibly being TRBD2 (6 bases). The CDR3 runs to 15 residues. Deletions cut 4 bases from V and 5 bases from J, with 18 bases between. Germline assignment: CDR1 SGDLS and CDR2 YYNGEE. CDR3 residues: CASSTGGDPRETQYF. The CDR3, as DNA: TGTGCCAGCAGCACCGGGGGAGACCCCAGGGAGACCCAGTACTTC.

Only a few counts were recorded for this clonotype. The CDR3 DNA follows: TGTGCCAGCAGCTTAGTGGTTATGCCTACAGCTAACTATGGCTACACCTTC. Translated: CASSLVVMPTANYGYTF. This chain connects TRBV7-8 to TRBJ1-2; unclear D gene. The CDR3 is 17 amino acids. Between the trimmed V and J ends, which lost 1 base and 0 bases, there was a span of 15 bases. CDR1 is SGHVS, CDR2 FQNEAQ, per germline. Supplemented by reference TRBV7-8 and TRBJ1-2, the full variable domain reads GAGVSQSPRYKVAKRGQDVALRCDPISGHVSLFWYQQALGQGPEFLTYFQNEAQLDKSGLPSDRFFAERPEGSVSTLKIQRTQQEDSAVYLCASSLVVMPTANYGYTFGSGTRLTVV.

This clonotype was seen more than once but under ten times. The V call is TRBV10-1, the J call TRBJ2-1, with 10 positions matching TRBD2. The trim removed 1 base at V and 7 bases at J, leaving 4 bases unmatched. Germline CDR1 reads WNHNN; CDR2 reads SYGVQD (reference sequence). CDR3 length: 15 residues. The CDR3 coding sequence is TGCGCCAGCAGTGAGTTAGCGGGGGGTAGGAATGAGCAGTTCTTC. This sequence encodes CASSELAGGRNEQFF.

This chain links TRBV6-2 or TRBV6-3 with TRBJ1-1, with 7 bases fitting TRBD1. Germline CDR1 is MNHEY and CDR2 is SVGEGT. This CDR3 comprises 16 residues. J was trimmed by 0 bases and V by 1 base; bases with no gene match: 5. The CDR3 DNA sequence: TGTGCCAGCAGTTACTGGGCAGGGGGGATGAACACTGAAGCTTTCTTT. Translation gives CASSYWAGGMNTEAFF.

The chain combines TRBV5-1 with TRBJ1-2; 8 nucleotides align to TRBD1. CDR1 SGHRS and CDR2 YFSETQ come from the germline V gene. This CDR3 is built from 13 residues. Losses at the gene ends were 4 bases for V and 8 bases for J; bases not matched to a gene: 7. This CDR3 reads CASSRQGSGGYTF. The CDR3 DNA follows: TGCGCCAGCAGCCGACAGGGGTCCGGGGGCTACACCTTC.

This clonotype was seen more than once but under ten times. The chain combines TRBV29-1 with TRBJ2-3; 7 nucleotides agree with TRBD2. The V gene's germline CDR1 is SQVTM and CDR2 ANQGSEA. With V trimmed by 4 bases and J by 2 bases, 12 bases remained unmatched. The CDR3 consists of 16 residues. CDR3 protein: CSVGDPLADFTDTQYF. The DNA of the CDR3 is TGCAGCGTTGGAGATCCCCTAGCGGACTTCACAGATACGCAGTATTTT.

Ten or more counts support this clonotype. The V call is TRBV12-3 or TRBV12-4, the J call TRBJ1-2; the D is unclear. V lost 3 bases and J lost 1, with 6 bases in between. This CDR3 region has 13 residues. For the CDR3, the DNA is TGTGCCAGCAGTTTCGCTGATAACTATGGCTACACCTTC. As protein: CASSFADNYGYTF.

The V and J genes are TRBV4-2 and TRBJ2-7, with TRBD2 identical over 8 bases. This CDR3 is built from 15 residues. CDR1 and CDR2 (germline): LGHNA, YNFKEQ. The trim removed 0 bases at V and 8 bases at J, leaving 9 bases unmatched. Here the CDR3 reads CASSQDGSGAQQQYF. In nucleotides, the CDR3 is TGTGCCAGCAGCCAAGACGGTAGCGGGGCCCAACAGCAGTACTTC.

The J gene is TRBJ1-1, the V gene TRBV7-9; possible D gene TRBD1, 6 bases. V was clipped by 3 bases and J by 3 bases, with 11 bases between them. Germline CDR1 is SEHNR and CDR2 is FQNEAQ (reference sequence). The CDR3 is made up of 14 amino acids. The DNA for the CDR3 is TGTGCCAGCAGCTTTGGGGGCGGGCACACTGAAGCTTTCTTT. Its protein is CASSFGGGHTEAFF.

This clonotype was seen more than once but under ten times. The rearrangement links TRBV4-2 to TRBJ2-6, with 7 bases lining up with TRBD1. J lost 1 base, V lost 3 bases, and 3 bases had no gene match. Looked up from germline, CDR1 is LGHNA and CDR2 is YNFKEQ. CDR3 size: 16 residues. The DNA of the CDR3 is TGTGCCAGCAGCCAGGAACAGGGGTCTGGGGCCAACGTCCTGACTTTC. This translates into CASSQEQGSGANVLTF.

Comment on this clonotype: Its ends do not fully match the called genes, so a read error is possible. The rearrangement joins TRBV28 to TRBJ2-6; a possible D gene is TRBD1 (6 bases). CDR3 length: 16 amino acids. Germline loops: CDR1 MDHEN, CDR2 SYDVKM. CDR3 coding DNA: TGTGCCAGCCGTTTTAGGGGGAGATCTGGGGCCAACGTCCTGACTTTC. Its protein product is CASRFRGRSGANVLTF.

The gene calls are TRBV6-5 and TRBJ2-1; D is possibly TRBD2 (5 bases). This CDR3 comprises 12 residues. V gave up 8 bases and J gave up 3 bases, with 8 bases separating them. Germline CDR1 reads MNHEY; CDR2 reads SVGAGI. The CDR3 sequence is CASSAGYNEQFF. For the CDR3, the DNA is TGTGCCAGCTCGGCGGGCTACAATGAGCAGTTCTTC.

The sample holds many counts of this clonotype. The chain employs TRBV7-6 and TRBJ2-3; D not resolved. The length of the CDR3 is 18 residues. Germline V gene sequence: CDR1 SGHVS, CDR2 FNYEAQ. V dropped 0 bases and J dropped 0 bases, with 16 bases sitting between them. CDR3 loop: CASSLAPAILSSTDTQYF. DNA for the CDR3: TGTGCCAGCAGCTTAGCGCCTGCAATACTATCTAGCACAGATACGCAGTATTTT.

This rearrangement joins TRBV20-1 to TRBJ1-1, with a possible D match to TRBD1 (5 bases). Germline CDR1 and CDR2: DFQATT and SNEGSKA (reference sequence). The CDR3 totals 13 residues. The V gene lost 5 bases and the J gene lost 11 bases, with 21 bases spanning the gap. The CDR3 loop is CSADGLGGFGAFF. In nucleotides, the CDR3 is TGCAGTGCTGATGGCCTGGGGGGTTTTGGGGCTTTCTTT.